This T cell receptor beta chain emerged from a study of regulatory T cells in long-lasting Graves disease. Broader study findings: It was in persistent disease that TRBV28, TRBJ1-2 and TRBJ2-5 were favored.

Trimming pared 0 bases from V and 4 bases from J, leaving 16 bases between. This CDR3 is built from 17 residues. Per germline, CDR1 SGHTS and CDR2 YDEGEE. This clonotype has ten or more counts. No antigen is known for it. Time point noted: newly diagnosed GD, antithyroid drugs for less than 3 months. From PBMCs, RNA was extracted and then used to make the TCR library. Sequencing libraries for TCR beta were prepared with iRepertoire HTBI primers and Arm-PCR of CDR3 regions. TCRdb re-analysed the multiplex PCR reads in MiXCR, keeping a single row per CDR3 protein. The sample holds 350,000 to 450,000 distinct CDR3 sequences, around 11% seen once. This sample also belongs to another study, concerning T cells in Graves' hyperthyroidism and ophthalmopathy. That source reports: Before onset, by a median of approximately 5.9 months, the model predicted ophthalmopathy.

Sequenced here: peripheral blood mononuclear cells (PBMCs), sampled at new diagnosis, from a patient treated with antithyroid drugs. The gene calls are TRBV5-8 and TRBJ2-2; a possible D gene is TRBD1 (5 bases). The source is a woman younger than 35 with Graves disease. CDR3 in DNA: TGTGCCAGCAGCTTGGGTCGACAGAGTGGGGTCACCGGGGAGCTGTTTTTT. It yields the protein CASSLGRQSGVTGELFF.